This T cell receptor beta chain was captured by sequencing in a study of blood T cell repertoires in COVID-19. Study information: T cells, B-cell-depleted T cells, or PBMCs supplied cDNA or gDNA.

Seattle-derived patients entered the study during active infection and were followed longitudinally. In the authors' methods: By means of reference gene primer amplification, nucleated cell counts were estimated. Produced via immunoSEQ multiplex PCR; TCRdb's table is partial and in-frame only. V, J and clone size are taken as reported in that table, and D and trimming were inferred from the DNA itself. The table includes some 150,000 clones, approximately 85% detected once. Per the germline V gene, CDR1 is SGHRS and CDR2 is YFSETQ. Trimming took 5 bases from V and 5 from J; bases not matched to a gene: 13. This CDR3 spans 16 amino acids.

The clonotype comes from a woman aged 55-70 years with COVID-19, enrolled during active disease. V is TRBV5-1 and J is TRBJ2-3, with TRBD2 matching over 8 bases. The sequencing input was peripheral blood. The DNA of the CDR3 is TGCGCCAGCAGTCTATCCGGGGGGGCCCTAAGAGATACGCAGTATTTT. Its protein product is CASSLSGGALRDTQYF.